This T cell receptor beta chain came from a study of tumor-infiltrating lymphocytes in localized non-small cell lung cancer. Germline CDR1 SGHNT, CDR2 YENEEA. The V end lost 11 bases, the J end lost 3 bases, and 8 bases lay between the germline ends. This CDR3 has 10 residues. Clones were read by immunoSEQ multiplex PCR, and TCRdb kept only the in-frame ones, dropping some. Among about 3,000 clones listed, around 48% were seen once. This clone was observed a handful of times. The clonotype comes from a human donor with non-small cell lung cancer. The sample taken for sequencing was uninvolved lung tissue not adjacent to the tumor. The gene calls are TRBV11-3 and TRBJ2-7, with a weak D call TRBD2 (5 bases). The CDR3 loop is CALRGYEQYF. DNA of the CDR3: TGTGCCCTCCGGGGCTACGAGCAGTACTTC.